These 13 T cell receptor beta chains were sequenced from one sample in a study of PD-1 blockade in classical Hodgkin lymphoma. Produced via immunoSEQ multiplex PCR; TCRdb's table is partial and in-frame only. This table has around 45,000 clones, roughly 72% appearing once. All patients relapsed after autologous stem cell transplantation, and brentuximab vedotin exposure varied. Specimen: peripheral blood mononuclear cells (PBMCs), collected before the second cycle of nivolumab. These receptors were taken from a human donor with classical Hodgkin lymphoma.

The V call is TRBV10-3, the J call TRBJ2-3, with TRBD2 matching 14 bases. This CDR3 contains 16 residues. Germline V gene sequence: CDR1 ENHRY, CDR2 SYGVKD. After removal of 4 bases from V and 5 bases from J, the junction contained 5 bases not matched to a gene. This CDR3 is CAISGGTSGSKDTQYF. CDR3 bases: TGTGCCATCAGTGGGGGGACTAGCGGGAGTAAAGATACGCAGTATTTT.

This clone was observed a single time. The rearrangement joins TRBV28 to TRBJ1-2, with 8 bases aligning to TRBD1. CDR3 length: 14 residues. The V gene's germline CDR1 is MDHEN and CDR2 SYDVKM. The trim removed 3 bases at V and 8 bases at J, leaving 8 bases unmatched. The CDR3 reads CASSLPYRGGGYTF. The CDR3 bases are TGTGCCAGCAGTTTGCCCTACAGGGGGGGCGGCTACACCTTC.

V usage is TRBV7-9 and J usage is TRBJ2-5; D might be TRBD1 or TRBD2, each matching 7 bases. Looked up from germline, CDR1 is SEHNR and CDR2 is FQNEAQ (reference sequence). The CDR3 loop spans 14 amino acids. Trimming removed 0 bases at V and 6 bases at J, with 11 bases between. This CDR3 reads CASSLAQGGKTQYF. CDR3 nucleotides: TGTGCCAGCAGCTTAGCCCAGGGGGGGAAGACCCAGTACTTC.

The chain employs TRBV27 and TRBJ2-3, with unresolved D. The V gene's germline CDR1 is MNHEY and CDR2 SMNVEV (reference sequence). The CDR3 runs to 15 residues. Trimming took off 0 bases at V and 2 bases at J, with 9 bases between the two ends. CDR3 bases: TGTGCCAGCAGTTTATCGAAGGCCACCACAGATACGCAGTATTTT. Its translation: CASSLSKATTDTQYF.

This rearrangement joins TRBV7-7 to TRBJ2-1; 11 positions match TRBD2. The germline gives CDR1 SSHAT, CDR2 FNYEAQ (reference sequence). This CDR3 contains 18 residues. V was clipped by 2 bases and J by 7 bases; unmatched bases: 13. CDR3 nucleotides: TGTGCCAGCAGCTTACGGATGGATCTAGCGGGGGGTGTAAATGAGCAGTTCTTC. Its protein is CASSLRMDLAGGVNEQFF. The variable domain in full, completed from reference TRBV7-7 and TRBJ2-1, reads GAGVSQSPRYKVTKRGQDVTLRCDPISSHATLYWYQQALGQGPEFLTYFNYEAQPDKSGLPSDRFSAERPEGSISTLTIQRTEQRDSAMYRCASSLRMDLAGGVNEQFFGPGTRLTVL.

The rearrangement joins TRBV29-1 to TRBJ2-2, with 11 bases fitting TRBD2. The germline CDR1 and CDR2 sequences are SQVTM and ANQGSEA. Losses at the gene ends were 4 bases for V and 6 bases for J; bases not matched to a gene: 4. This CDR3 region has 14 residues. CDR3 in amino acids: CSVGLAGGSGELFF. The CDR3 DNA reads TGCAGCGTTGGCCTAGCGGGGGGTTCCGGGGAGCTGTTTTTT.

This clone was observed a few times. This specimen includes other DNA sequences encoding the same CDR3. This chain links TRBV29-1 with TRBJ1-2; TRBD1 matches at 8 bases. The germline V gene has CDR1 SQVTM and CDR2 ANQGSEA. CDR3 length equals 12 residues. V lost 6 bases and J lost 4; bases outside the gene matches: 4. The CDR3 DNA follows: TGCAGCGTCCATGACAGGGGCTATGGCTACACCTTC. Translating gives CSVHDRGYGYTF.

The chain recombines TRBV19 with TRBJ2-3; 10 nucleotides align to TRBD2. CDR1 LNHDA and CDR2 SQIVND come from the germline V gene (reference sequence). The CDR3 has 19 residues. Unmatched junction bases numbered 12, after V lost 3 bases and J lost 0 bases. CDR3 coding DNA: TGTGCCAGTAGTATTTCCGGACTAGCGGATCCCTCTAGCACAGATACGCAGTATTTT. It yields the protein CASSISGLADPSSTDTQYF. Full variable domain (remainder filled in from reference TRBV19 and TRBJ2-3): DGGITQSPKYLFRKEGQNVTLSCEQNLNHDAMYWYRQDPGQGLRLIYYSQIVNDFQKGDIAEGYSVSREKKESFPLTVTSAQKNPTAFYLCASSISGLADPSSTDTQYFGPGTRLTVL.

This rearrangement joins TRBV12-2 to TRBJ1-2; no DNA check was done on the table's D call, TRBD1. TRBV12-2 constitutes a pseudogene. The CDR3 totals 17 residues. The CDR3 nucleotides read TGTGCAAGTCGCTCACATTCGACACTTCATCCCCGATATGGCTACACCTTC. It is translated as CASRSHSTLHPRYGYTF.

The rearrangement links TRBV5-6 to TRBJ2-3, with TRBD2 identical over 7 bases. Trimming took 0 bases from V and 15 from J; bases not matched to a gene: 10. CDR1 SGHDT and CDR2 YYEEEE come from the germline V gene. The CDR3 has 13 amino acids. As DNA, the CDR3 is TGTGCCAGCAGCTTGGCAACTAGCGATCAACCTTATTTT. Protein product: CASSLATSDQPYF.

By share, this clone ranks as medium-sized (0.01 to 0.1%). Additional DNA sequences in this sample encode the identical CDR3. CDR3 region: CASSEPQGSLTEAFF. The DNA for the CDR3 is TGTGCCAGCAGCGAACCACAGGGGTCCCTGACTGAAGCTTTCTTT. The J gene is TRBJ1-1, the V gene TRBV7-9, with 7 nucleotides matching TRBD1. Germline CDR1 and CDR2: SEHNR and FQNEAQ (reference sequence). The CDR3 is made up of 15 amino acids. V was pared by 5 bases and J by 5 bases, with 11 bases of the junction left unmatched.

The chain couples TRBV7-9 to TRBJ2-1, with D hard to call. Germline loops: CDR1 SEHNR, CDR2 FQNEAQ (reference sequence). Trimming took 8 bases from V and 7 from J, leaving 6 bases between them. The length of the CDR3 is 10 residues. The CDR3 reads CASVGNEQFF. In DNA, the CDR3 is TGTGCCAGCGTGGGGAATGAGCAGTTCTTC.

The chain recombines TRBV7-2 with TRBJ2-1; D remains unclear. The germline V gene has CDR1 SGHTA and CDR2 FQGNSA. With 3 bases removed from V and 7 bases from J, the gap between germline ends came to 13 bases. CDR3 length: 14 amino acids. CDR3 DNA: TGTGCCAGCAGCTTTATTTCTTTCGGGAATGAGCAGTTCTTC. Residues: CASSFISFGNEQFF.